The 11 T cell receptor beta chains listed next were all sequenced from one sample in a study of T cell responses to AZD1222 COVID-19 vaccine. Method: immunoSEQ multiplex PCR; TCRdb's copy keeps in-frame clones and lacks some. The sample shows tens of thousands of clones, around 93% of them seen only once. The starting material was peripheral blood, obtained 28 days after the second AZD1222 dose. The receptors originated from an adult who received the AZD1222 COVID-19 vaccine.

This CDR3 reads CSVESVLGEQYF. The CDR3 DNA sequence: TGCAGCGTTGAATCCGTCCTGGGGGAGCAGTACTTC. The rearrangement joins TRBV29-1 to TRBJ2-7; the D is unclear. With 2 bases removed from V and 7 bases from J, the gap between germline ends came to 12 bases. This CDR3 has 12 amino acids. CDR1 SQVTM and CDR2 ANQGSEA come from the germline V gene.

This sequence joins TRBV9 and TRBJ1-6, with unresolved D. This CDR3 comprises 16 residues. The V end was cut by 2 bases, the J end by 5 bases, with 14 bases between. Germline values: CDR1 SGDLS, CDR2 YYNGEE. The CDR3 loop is CASSVVPLRNNSPLHF. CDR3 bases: TGTGCCAGCAGCGTCGTTCCCCTGCGGAATAATTCACCCCTCCACTTT.

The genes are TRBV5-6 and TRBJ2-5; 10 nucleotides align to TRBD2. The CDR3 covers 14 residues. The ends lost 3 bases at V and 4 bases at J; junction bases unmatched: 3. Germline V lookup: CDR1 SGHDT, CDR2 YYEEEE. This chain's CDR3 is CASSSGLARETQYF. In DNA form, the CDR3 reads TGTGCCAGCAGCTCGGGACTAGCGAGAGAGACCCAGTACTTC.

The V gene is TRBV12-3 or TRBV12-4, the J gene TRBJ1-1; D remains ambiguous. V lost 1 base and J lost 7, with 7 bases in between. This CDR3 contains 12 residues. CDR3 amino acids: CASSLEGYEAFF. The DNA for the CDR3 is TGTGCCAGCAGTTTAGAAGGGTATGAAGCTTTCTTT.

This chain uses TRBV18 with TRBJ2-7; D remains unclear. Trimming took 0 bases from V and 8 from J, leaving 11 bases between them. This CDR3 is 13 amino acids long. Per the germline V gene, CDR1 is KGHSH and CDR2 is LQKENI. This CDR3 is CASSPPTVGKQYF. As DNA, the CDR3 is TGTGCCAGCTCACCACCGACCGTGGGTAAGCAGTACTTC.

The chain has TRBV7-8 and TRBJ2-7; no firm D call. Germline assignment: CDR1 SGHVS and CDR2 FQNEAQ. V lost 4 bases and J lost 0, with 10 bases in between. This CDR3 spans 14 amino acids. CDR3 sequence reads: CASSSFLSSYEQYF. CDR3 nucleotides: TGTGCCAGCAGCTCATTTCTTAGCTCCTACGAGCAGTACTTC.

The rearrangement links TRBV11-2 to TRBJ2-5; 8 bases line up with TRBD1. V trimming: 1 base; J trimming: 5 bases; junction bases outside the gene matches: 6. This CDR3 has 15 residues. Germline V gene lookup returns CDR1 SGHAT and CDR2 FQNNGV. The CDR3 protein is CASSLVTQGAETQYF. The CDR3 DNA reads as TGTGCCAGCAGCTTAGTTACCCAGGGGGCCGAGACCCAGTACTTC.

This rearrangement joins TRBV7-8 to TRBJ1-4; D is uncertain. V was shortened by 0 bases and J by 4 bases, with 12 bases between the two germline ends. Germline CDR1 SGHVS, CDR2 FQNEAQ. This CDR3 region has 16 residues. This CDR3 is CASSLAFSLFNEKLFF. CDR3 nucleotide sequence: TGTGCCAGCAGCTTAGCGTTCTCACTGTTTAATGAAAAACTGTTTTTT.

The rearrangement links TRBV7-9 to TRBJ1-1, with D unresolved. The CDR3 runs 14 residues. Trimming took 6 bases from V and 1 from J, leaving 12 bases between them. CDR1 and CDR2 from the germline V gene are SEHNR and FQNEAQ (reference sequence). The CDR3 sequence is CASSSEGRNTEAFF. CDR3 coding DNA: TGTGCCAGCAGTTCAGAAGGACGGAACACTGAAGCTTTCTTT.

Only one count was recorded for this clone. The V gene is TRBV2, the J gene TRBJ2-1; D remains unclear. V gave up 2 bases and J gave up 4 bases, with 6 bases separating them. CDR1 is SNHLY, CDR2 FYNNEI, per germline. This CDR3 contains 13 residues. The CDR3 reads CASSEKDYNEQFF. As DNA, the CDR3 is TGTGCCAGCAGTGAAAAGGATTACAATGAGCAGTTCTTC.

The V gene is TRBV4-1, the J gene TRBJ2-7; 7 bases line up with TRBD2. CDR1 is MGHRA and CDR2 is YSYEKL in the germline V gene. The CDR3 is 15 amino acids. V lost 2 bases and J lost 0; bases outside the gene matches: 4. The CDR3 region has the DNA TGCGCCAGCAGCCAATCCGGGAGGCCCTCCTACGAGCAGTACTTC. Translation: CASSQSGRPSYEQYF.